This entry lists 6 T cell receptor beta chains sequenced from one sample in a study of tumor-infiltrating lymphocytes in primary liver carcinoma. Both RNA and DNA were isolated together from about 21-30 mg of bulk tissue that had not been sorted. Reverse transcription of approximately 520 ng total RNA with a constant-region primer produced TCR beta cDNA. ARM-PCR was slightly modified, and three nested multiplex PCR rounds with it gave rise to the TCR beta libraries. TRBV1-TRBV30 forward primers and a C-beta reverse primer were used in the first two PCR rounds, which each ran for approximately 11 cycles. TCRdb re-analysed the multiplex PCR reads in MiXCR, keeping a single row per CDR3 protein. This table holds tens of thousands of distinct CDR3 sequences, roughly 78% found once. The sequencing input was liver tumor tissue from sampling region 1. Subset noted: tumor region T1, superior pole. The receptors were gathered from a man aged 35 to 55 with primary liver carcinoma and hepatitis B virus infection.

In its sample, this clonotype was seen a few times. No conserved phenylalanine or tryptophan is present at the end of the CDR3, so a read error is the likely explanation. The chain uses TRBV12-3 or TRBV12-4 and TRBJ1-1; the D is unclear. This CDR3 comprises 13 residues. The CDR3 loop is CASNLKGSTEAFL. As DNA, the CDR3 is TGTGCCAGCAATTTAAAGGGCAGCACTGAAGCTTTCTTA.

This clonotype was observed many times. With a much larger clone just one base away, this may be a read error. The rearrangement joins TRBV5-1 to TRBJ2-7; 9 nucleotides align to TRBD2. V trimming: 4 bases; J trimming: 5 bases; junction bases outside the gene matches: 7. This CDR3 is built from 14 residues. Germline lookup yields CDR1 SGHRS and CDR2 YFSETQ. The CDR3 loop reads CASSPSAGGNEQYF. CDR3 sequence (DNA): TGCGCCAGCAGCCCCTCAGCGGGAGGAAACGAGCAGTACTTC.

A few counts support this clonotype. The junction shows a germline mismatch at one end, possibly a read error. The chain recombines TRBV6-5 with TRBJ1-1; 7 bases align to TRBD1. The CDR3 runs to 16 residues. Germline CDR1 MNHEY, CDR2 SVGAGI. The CDR3: CVSRQRQGWGVTEAFF. The DNA of the CDR3 is TGTGTCAGCAGACAAAGACAGGGATGGGGGGTCACTGAAGCTTTCTTT.

As to this clonotype: At one end the junction does not follow the germline gene, possibly because of a read error. The rearrangement joins TRBV7-9 to TRBJ2-2, with 9 bases lining up with TRBD2. Germline CDR1 is SEHNR and CDR2 is FQNEAQ (reference sequence). This CDR3 has 19 residues. The CDR3 sequence: CASSPRTGLARGQSGELFF. The CDR3 DNA reads as TGTGCCAGCAGCCCTCGGACGGGACTAGCTAGAGGGCAATCCGGGGAACTGTTTTTT.

By share, this clonotype ranks as medium-sized. The chain is built from TRBV6-6 and TRBJ2-7, with D possibly matching TRBD2 (5 bases). CDR1 MNHNY and CDR2 SVGAGI come from the germline V gene (reference sequence). CDR3 length equals 15 residues. Trimming removed 5 bases from V and 3 bases from J, with 17 bases in between. The CDR3 loop is CASSHDTYGNYEQYF. The CDR3 DNA sequence: TGTGCCAGCAGTCACGACACCTACGGGAACTACGAGCAGTACTTC.

This clonotype was seen just once. An end of the junction differs from the germline gene, which may be a read error. The rearrangement joins TRBV29-1 to TRBJ2-1; 8 bases match TRBD1. The CDR3 runs 14 residues. Germline V CDR1 and CDR2: SQVTM, ANQGSEA. CDR3 loop: CSRIRQGTYNEQFF. As DNA, the CDR3 is TGCAGCAGGATCAGACAGGGGACCTACAATGAGCAGTTCTTT.